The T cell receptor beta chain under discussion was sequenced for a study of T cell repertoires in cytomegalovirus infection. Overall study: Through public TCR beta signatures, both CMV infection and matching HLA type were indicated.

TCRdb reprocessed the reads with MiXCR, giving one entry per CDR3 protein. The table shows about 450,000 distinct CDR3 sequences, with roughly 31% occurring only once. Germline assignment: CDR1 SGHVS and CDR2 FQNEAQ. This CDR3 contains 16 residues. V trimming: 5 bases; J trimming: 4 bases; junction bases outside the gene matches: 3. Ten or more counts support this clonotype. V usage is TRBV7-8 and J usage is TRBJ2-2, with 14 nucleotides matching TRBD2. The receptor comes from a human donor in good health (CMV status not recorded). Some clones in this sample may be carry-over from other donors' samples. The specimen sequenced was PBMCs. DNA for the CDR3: TGTGCCAGCAGCCGACTAGCGGGGGGGCCCACCGGGGAGCTGTTTTTT. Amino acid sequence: CASSRLAGGPTGELFF.